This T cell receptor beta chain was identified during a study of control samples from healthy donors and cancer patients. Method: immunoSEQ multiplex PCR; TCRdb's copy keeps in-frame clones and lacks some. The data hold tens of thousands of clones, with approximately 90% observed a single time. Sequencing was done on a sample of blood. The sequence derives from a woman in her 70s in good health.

The DNA for the CDR3 is TGTGCCAGCAGCGAGGGGGAAGGGAACACTGAAGCTTTCTTT. Encoded protein: CASSEGEGNTEAFF. The rearrangement uses TRBV6-5 and TRBJ1-1; perhaps TRBD1 as D (6 bases). The CDR3 is made up of 14 amino acids. Trimming stripped 6 bases from V and 1 base from J, with 12 bases between. In germline, CDR1 is MNHEY, CDR2 SVGAGI.